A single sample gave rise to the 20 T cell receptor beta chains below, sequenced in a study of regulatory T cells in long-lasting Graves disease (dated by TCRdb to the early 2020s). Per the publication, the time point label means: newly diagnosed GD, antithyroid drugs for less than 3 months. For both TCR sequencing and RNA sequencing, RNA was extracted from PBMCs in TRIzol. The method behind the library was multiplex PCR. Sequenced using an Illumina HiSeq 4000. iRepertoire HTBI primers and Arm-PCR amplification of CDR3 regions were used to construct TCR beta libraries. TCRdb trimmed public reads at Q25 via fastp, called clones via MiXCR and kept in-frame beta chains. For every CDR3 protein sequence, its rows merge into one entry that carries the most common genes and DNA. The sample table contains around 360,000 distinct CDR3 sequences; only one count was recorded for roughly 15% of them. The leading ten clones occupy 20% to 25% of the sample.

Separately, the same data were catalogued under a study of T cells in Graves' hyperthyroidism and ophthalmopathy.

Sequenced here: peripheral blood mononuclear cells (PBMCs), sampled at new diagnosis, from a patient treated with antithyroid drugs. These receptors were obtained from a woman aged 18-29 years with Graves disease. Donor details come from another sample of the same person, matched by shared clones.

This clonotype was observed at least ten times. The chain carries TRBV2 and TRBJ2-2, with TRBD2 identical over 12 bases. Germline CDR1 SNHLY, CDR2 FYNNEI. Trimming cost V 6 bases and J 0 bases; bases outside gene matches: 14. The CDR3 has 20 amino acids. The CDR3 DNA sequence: TGTGCCAGCAGGGTCCGGCTGGTACTAGCGGGGGGCCCGAACACCGGGGAGCTGTTTTTT. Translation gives CASRVRLVLAGGPNTGELFF.

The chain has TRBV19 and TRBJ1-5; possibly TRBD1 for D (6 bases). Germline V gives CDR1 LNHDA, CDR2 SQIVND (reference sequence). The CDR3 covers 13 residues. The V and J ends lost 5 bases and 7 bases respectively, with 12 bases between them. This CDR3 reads CASSRGGRQPQHF. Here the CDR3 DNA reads TGTGCCAGTAGTCGAGGGGGTCGACAGCCCCAGCATTTT.

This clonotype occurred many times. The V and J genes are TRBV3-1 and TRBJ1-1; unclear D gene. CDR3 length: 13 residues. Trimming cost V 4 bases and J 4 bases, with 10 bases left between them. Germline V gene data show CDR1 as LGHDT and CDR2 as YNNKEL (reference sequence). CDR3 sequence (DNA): TGTGCCAGCAGCCCCTTCGACGGCACTGAAGCTTTCTTT. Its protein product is CASSPFDGTEAFF.

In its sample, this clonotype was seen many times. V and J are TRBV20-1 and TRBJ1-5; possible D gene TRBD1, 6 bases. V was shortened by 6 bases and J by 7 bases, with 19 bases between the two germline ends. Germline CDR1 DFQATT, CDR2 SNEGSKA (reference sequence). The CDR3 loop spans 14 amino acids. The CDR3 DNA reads TGCAGTGCACAAATAGCGGAAAGGGGGCAGCCCCAGCATTTT. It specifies CSAQIAERGQPQHF.

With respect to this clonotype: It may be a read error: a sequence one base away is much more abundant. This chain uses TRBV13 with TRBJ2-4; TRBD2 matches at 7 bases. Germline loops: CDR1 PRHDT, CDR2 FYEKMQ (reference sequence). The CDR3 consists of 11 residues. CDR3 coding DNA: TGTGTTTCCGGGGGGAAAAACATGCAGTACTTC. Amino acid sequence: CVSGGKNMQYF.

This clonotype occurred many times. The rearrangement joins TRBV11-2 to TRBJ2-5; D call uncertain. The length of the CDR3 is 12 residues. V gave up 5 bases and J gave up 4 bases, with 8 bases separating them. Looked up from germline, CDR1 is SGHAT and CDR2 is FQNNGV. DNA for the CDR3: TGTGCCAGCAGCATCATCGGAGAGACCCAGTACTTC. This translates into CASSIIGETQYF.

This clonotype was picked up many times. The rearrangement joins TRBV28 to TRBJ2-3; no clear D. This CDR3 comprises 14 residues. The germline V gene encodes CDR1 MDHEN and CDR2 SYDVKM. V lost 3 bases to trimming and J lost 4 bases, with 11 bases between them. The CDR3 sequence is CASSFLDIPDTQYF. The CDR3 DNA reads TGTGCCAGCAGTTTTTTAGATATCCCAGATACGCAGTATTTT.

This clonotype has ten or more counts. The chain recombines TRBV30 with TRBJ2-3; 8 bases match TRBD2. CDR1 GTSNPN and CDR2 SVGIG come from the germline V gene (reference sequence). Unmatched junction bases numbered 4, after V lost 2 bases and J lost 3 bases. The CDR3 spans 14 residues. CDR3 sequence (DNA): TGTGCCTGGAGTCATGCGGGGGGTACAGATACGCAGTATTTT. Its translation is CAWSHAGGTDTQYF.

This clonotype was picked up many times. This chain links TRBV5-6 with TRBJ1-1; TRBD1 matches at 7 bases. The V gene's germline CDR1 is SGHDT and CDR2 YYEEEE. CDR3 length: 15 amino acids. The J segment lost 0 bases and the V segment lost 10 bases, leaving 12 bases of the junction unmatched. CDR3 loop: CAGGKRQGMNTEAFF. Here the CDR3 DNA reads TGTGCCGGGGGGAAACGACAGGGCATGAACACTGAAGCTTTCTTT.

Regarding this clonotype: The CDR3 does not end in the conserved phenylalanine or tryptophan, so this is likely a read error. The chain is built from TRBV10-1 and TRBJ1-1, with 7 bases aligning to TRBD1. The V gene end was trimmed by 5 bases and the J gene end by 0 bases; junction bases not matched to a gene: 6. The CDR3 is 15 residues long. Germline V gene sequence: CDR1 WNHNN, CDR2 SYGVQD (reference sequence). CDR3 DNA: TGCGCCAGCAGTCGATCGGGACAGATGAACACTGAAGCTTTCTCT. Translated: CASSRSGQMNTEAFS.

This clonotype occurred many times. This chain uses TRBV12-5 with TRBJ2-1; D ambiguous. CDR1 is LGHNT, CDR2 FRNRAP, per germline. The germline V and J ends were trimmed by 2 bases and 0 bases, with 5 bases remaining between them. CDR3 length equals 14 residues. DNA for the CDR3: TGTGCTAGTGGTTTGCATAGCTCCTACAATGAGCAGTTCTTC. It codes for CASGLHSSYNEQFF.

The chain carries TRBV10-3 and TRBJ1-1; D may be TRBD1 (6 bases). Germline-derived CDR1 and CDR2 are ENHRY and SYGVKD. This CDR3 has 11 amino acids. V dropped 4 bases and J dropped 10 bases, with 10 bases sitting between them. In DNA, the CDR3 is TGTGCCATCAGTGTAGGGGGGGTAGCTTTCTTT. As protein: CAISVGGVAFF.

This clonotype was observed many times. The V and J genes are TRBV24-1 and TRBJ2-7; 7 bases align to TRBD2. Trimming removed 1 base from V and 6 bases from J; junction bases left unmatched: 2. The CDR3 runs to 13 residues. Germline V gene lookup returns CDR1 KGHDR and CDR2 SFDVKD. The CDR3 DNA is TGTGCCACCAGTGATTTCTCGGGGGGCGAGCAGTACTTC. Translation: CATSDFSGGEQYF.

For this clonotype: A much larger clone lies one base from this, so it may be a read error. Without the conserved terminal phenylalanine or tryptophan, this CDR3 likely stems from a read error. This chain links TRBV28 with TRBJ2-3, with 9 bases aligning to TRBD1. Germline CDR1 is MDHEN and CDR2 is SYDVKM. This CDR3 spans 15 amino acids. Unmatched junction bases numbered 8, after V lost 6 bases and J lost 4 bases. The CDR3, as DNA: TGTGCCAGCAGCACGGGGGGACAGGGCCCAGATACGCAGTATTCT. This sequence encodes CASSTGGQGPDTQYS.

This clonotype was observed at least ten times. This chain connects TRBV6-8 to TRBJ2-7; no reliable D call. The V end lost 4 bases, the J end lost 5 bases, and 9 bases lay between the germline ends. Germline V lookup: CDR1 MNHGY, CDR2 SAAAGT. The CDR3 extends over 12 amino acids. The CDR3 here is CASSSDLDEQYF. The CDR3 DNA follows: TGTGCCAGCAGTTCTGATCTGGACGAGCAGTACTTC.

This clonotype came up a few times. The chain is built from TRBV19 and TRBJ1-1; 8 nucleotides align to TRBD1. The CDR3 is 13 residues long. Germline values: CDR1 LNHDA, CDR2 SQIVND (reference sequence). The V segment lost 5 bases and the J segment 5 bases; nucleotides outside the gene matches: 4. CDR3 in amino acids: CASSRDRTTEAFF. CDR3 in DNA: TGTGCCAGTAGTCGGGACAGGACGACTGAAGCTTTCTTT.

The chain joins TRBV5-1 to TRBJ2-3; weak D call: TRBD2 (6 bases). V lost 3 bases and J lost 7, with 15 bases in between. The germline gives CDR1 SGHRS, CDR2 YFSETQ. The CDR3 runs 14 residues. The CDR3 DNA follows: TGCGCCAGCAGCTCTGACCGACTAGTCAATACGCAGTATTTT. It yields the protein CASSSDRLVNTQYF.

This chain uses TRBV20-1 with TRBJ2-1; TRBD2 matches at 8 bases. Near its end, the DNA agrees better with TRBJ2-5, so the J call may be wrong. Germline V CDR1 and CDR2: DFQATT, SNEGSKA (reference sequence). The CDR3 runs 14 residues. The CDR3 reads CSANPSGGGETQYF. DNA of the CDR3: TGCAGTGCTAACCCGAGCGGGGGAGGAGAGACCCAGTACTTC.

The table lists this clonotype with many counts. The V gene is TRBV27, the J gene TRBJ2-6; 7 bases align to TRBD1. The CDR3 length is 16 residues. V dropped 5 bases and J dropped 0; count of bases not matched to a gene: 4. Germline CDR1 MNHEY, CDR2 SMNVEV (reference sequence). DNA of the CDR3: TGTGCCAGCAGTGGGGGACAGTTCTCTGGGGCCAACGTCCTGACTTTC. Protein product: CASSGGQFSGANVLTF. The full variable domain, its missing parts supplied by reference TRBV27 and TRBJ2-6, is EAQVTQNPRYLITVTGKKLTVTCSQNMNHEYMSWYRQDPGLGLRQIYYSMNVEVTDKGDVPEGYKVSRKEKRNFPLILESPSPNQTSLYFCASSGGQFSGANVLTFGAGSRLTVL.

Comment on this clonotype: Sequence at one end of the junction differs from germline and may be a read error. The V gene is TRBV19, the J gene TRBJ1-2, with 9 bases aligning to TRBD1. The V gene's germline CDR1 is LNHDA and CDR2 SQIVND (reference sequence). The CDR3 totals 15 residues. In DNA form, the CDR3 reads TGTGCCAGTAGGACGATGGACAGGGGAAGGGATGGCTACGCCTTC. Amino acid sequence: CASRTMDRGRDGYAF.